Listed below are T cell receptor beta chains from one sample, sequenced in a study of blood T cell repertoires in COVID-19. The data were produced by immunoSEQ multiplex PCR, yet TCRdb's version contains in-frame clones alone and is incomplete. The sample records about 260,000 clones, about nine tenths being singletons. Sequenced: peripheral blood. These receptor sequences come from a woman aged 25 to 45 with COVID-19, enrolled during active disease. Each CDR3 is given with its conserved first and last residue. The D gene is left open where the match is weak. The size entry is marked missing in some rows and otherwise reads once, few, many or a size class.

>TRBV5-1|TRBJ2-1|TRBD2|NA
TGCGCCAGCAGCCCTCTCCCTGGGTTTAGCGGGAGCTACAATGAGCAGTTCTTC
CASSPLPGFSGSYNEQFF
>TRBV24-1|TRBJ1-1|NA|NA
TGTGCCACCAGTGATTTGACAGATGAAGCTTTCTTT
CATSDLTDEAFF
>TRBV10-3|TRBJ1-1|NA|NA
TGTGCCATCAGTCCTCTTGCAGTGAACACTGAAGCTTTCTTT
CAISPLAVNTEAFF
>TRBV7-3|TRBJ2-3|NA|NA
TGTGCCAGCAGCTTAACTAGTGCCGGCACAGATACGCAGTATTTT
CASSLTSAGTDTQYF
>TRBV6-2/TRBV6-3|TRBJ2-7|TRBD1|NA
TGTGCCAGCAGTTTGTGGGCCATGGACAGGGTTATTTTCTACGAGCAGTACTTC
CASSLWAMDRVIFYEQYF
>TRBV28|TRBJ2-7|TRBD1|NA
TGTGCCAGCAGCCCGGACAGGGATTTTTCCTACGAGCAGTACTTC
CASSPDRDFSYEQYF
>TRBV7-3|TRBJ2-3|TRBD2|NA
TGTGCCAGCAGTTCCTCAGCGGGAGGCGGCGCAGATACGCAGTATTTT
CASSSSAGGGADTQYF
>TRBV6-5|TRBJ1-1|NA|NA
TGTGCCAGCAGTTTACAGCTGAACACTGAAGCTTTCTTT
CASSLQLNTEAFF
>TRBV4-1|TRBJ1-5|NA|NA
TGCGCCAGCAGCCCCCTCCCGGGGAATCAGCCCCAGCATTTT
CASSPLPGNQPQHF
>TRBV29-1|TRBJ2-1|TRBD2|once
TGCAGCGGGGGGACTAGCGGGAGCAATGAGCAGTTCTTC
CSGGTSGSNEQFF
>TRBV2|TRBJ1-1|TRBD1|NA
TGTGCCAGCAGTACCGACAGGGGTACTGAAGCTTTCTTT
CASSTDRGTEAFF
>TRBV30|TRBJ1-3|TRBD1|NA
TGTGCCTGGAGCCCGGGACAGGGTGGGAGAGATTTT
CAWSPGQGGRDF
>TRBV2|TRBJ2-3|TRBD2|NA
TGTGCCAGCAGGGTCGGGACTAGCTTCCCCACAGATACGCAGTATTTT
CASRVGTSFPTDTQYF
>TRBV11-1|TRBJ1-2|TRBD1|NA
TGTGCCAGCAGCCCTGGCGGGACAGGGGTAGGCTACACCTTC
CASSPGGTGVGYTF
>TRBV6-2/TRBV6-3|TRBJ1-6|TRBD1|NA
TGTGCCAGCAGTTACCTGGGACAGGGGAGTTCACCCCTCCACTTT
CASSYLGQGSSPLHF
>TRBV3-1/TRBV3-2|TRBJ2-6|NA|NA
TGTGCCAGCAGCCAAGTGGAGGACTGGGCGACCTCTGGGGCCAACGTCCTGACTTTC
CASSQVEDWATSGANVLTF
>TRBV9|TRBJ2-3|NA|NA
TGTGCCAGCAGCGTACAACAATACACAGATACGCAGTATTTT
CASSVQQYTDTQYF
>TRBV7-9|TRBJ2-1|TRBD2|NA
TGTGCCAGCAGTCAAAAGGTAGGGCGGGAGCACGTCTATGAGCAGTTCTTC
CASSQKVGREHVYEQFF
>TRBV28|TRBJ1-4|TRBD1|NA
TGTGCCAGCAGTTCACCGGGACAGGGAACTAATGAAAAACTGTTTTTT
CASSSPGQGTNEKLFF
>TRBV9|TRBJ2-1|TRBD1|NA
TGTGCCAGCAGCGTAGCGACTCCGGGACAGGGTTCCTACAATGAGCAGTTCTTC
CASSVATPGQGSYNEQFF
>TRBV19|TRBJ2-1|TRBD1|NA
TGTGCCAGTAGTAACCGGGACAGGGTGTTCTTC
CASSNRDRVFF
>TRBV28|TRBJ1-4|NA|once
TGTGCCAGCAGTTTACAGGAACTTAATGAAAAACTGTTTTTT
CASSLQELNEKLFF
>TRBV4-2|TRBJ1-1|NA|few
TGTGCCAGCAGCCTACAGCAAACAGCGAACACTGAAGCTTTCTTT
CASSLQQTANTEAFF
>TRBV5-1|TRBJ2-7|TRBD1|NA
TGCGCCAGCAGCGCGACCGGGACAGGGGGCTACGAGCAGTACTTC
CASSATGTGGYEQYF
>TRBV7-9|TRBJ2-7|TRBD2|NA
TGTGCCAGCAGCTACGCTAGCGGGGTGGGCTACGAGCAGTACTTC
CASSYASGVGYEQYF
>TRBV9|TRBJ2-2|TRBD2|NA
TGTGCCAGCAGCGTAGCAGGTTGGCGGGAGATCGCCGGGGAGCTGTTTTTT
CASSVAGWREIAGELFF
>TRBV19|TRBJ2-2|NA|NA
TGTGCCAGTAGGGTGCAGGGGCACCCTACCGGGGAGCTGTTTTTT
CASRVQGHPTGELFF
>TRBV28|TRBJ2-5|TRBD2|NA
TGTGCCAGCAGCTCACACACCGTCGGGGGGGAGACCCAGTACTTC
CASSSHTVGGETQYF
>TRBV27|TRBJ1-6|NA|NA
TGTGCCAGCAGTTTAAGCCGGGGGGGCAATTCACCCCTCCACTTT
CASSLSRGGNSPLHF
>TRBV2|TRBJ2-5|NA|NA
TGTGCCACTACAGGGTTCGGAATCGAGACCCAGTACTTC
CATTGFGIETQYF
>TRBV5-6|TRBJ1-1|NA|NA
TGTGCCAGCAGCTTCGGGTTCATGAACACTGAAGCTTTCTTT
CASSFGFMNTEAFF
>TRBV12-3/TRBV12-4|TRBJ2-7|NA|NA
TGTGCCAGCAGTTTCGCGTTCGAGCAGTACTTC
CASSFAFEQYF
>TRBV3-1/TRBV3-2|TRBJ1-1|NA|NA
TGTGCCAGCAGCCTCCTCAATGGGGCAGGCACTGAAGCTTTCTTT
CASSLLNGAGTEAFF
>TRBV28|TRBJ2-2|TRBD2|NA
TGTGCCAGCAGGGAGAGCGGGAGGGCGGCCGGGGAGCTGTTTTTT
CASRESGRAAGELFF
>TRBV7-6|TRBJ1-5|TRBD1|NA
TGTGCCAGCAGCCCGACGACAGGGACTAGCAATCAGCCCCAGCATTTT
CASSPTTGTSNQPQHF
>TRBV29-1|TRBJ1-3|TRBD1|NA
TGCAGCGTTGAGGGCAACCGGGGACAGGGAATCGGAAACACCATATATTTT
CSVEGNRGQGIGNTIYF
>TRBV15|TRBJ2-1|TRBD2|NA
TGTGCCACCAGCGACGGGACTAGCAGATACAATGAGCAGTTCTTC
CATSDGTSRYNEQFF
>TRBV13|TRBJ1-5|NA|NA
TGTGCCAGCAGCTTAGCAGGGAAGGAGCCCCAGCATTTT
CASSLAGKEPQHF
>TRBV5-1|TRBJ1-2|NA|NA
TGCGCCAGCAGCTTGGGGGCACACTATGGCTACACCTTC
CASSLGAHYGYTF
>TRBV29-1|TRBJ2-1|NA|NA
TGCAGCGTAGGAAGTCTAGTAAGGGGTGGGAATGAGCAGTTCTTC
CSVGSLVRGGNEQFF
>TRBV2|TRBJ2-2|NA|few
TGTGCCAGCAGTGAGCCCGACTCCTTAAAGAGCACCGGGGAGCTGTTTTTT
CASSEPDSLKSTGELFF
>TRBV5-5|TRBJ2-1|NA|NA
TGTGCCAGCAGCCTTCTCGGGGGCGGGGGCTACAATGAGCAGTTCTTC
CASSLLGGGGYNEQFF